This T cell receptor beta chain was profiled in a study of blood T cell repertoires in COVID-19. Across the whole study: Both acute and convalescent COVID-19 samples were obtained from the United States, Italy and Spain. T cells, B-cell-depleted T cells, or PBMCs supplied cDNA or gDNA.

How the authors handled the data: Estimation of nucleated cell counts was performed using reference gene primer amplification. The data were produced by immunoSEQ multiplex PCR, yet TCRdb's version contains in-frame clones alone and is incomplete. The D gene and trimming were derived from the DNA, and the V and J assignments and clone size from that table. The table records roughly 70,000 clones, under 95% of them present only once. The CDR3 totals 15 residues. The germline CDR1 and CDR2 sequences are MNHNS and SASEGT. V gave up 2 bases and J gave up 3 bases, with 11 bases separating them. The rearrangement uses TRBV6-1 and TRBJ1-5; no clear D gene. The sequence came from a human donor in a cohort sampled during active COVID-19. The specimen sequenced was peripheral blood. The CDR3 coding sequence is TGTGCCAGCAGTGAATTGGCAATTACCAATCAGCCCCAGCATTTT. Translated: CASSELAITNQPQHF.